Included here is one T cell receptor beta chain sequence, with context. Its antigen is still unknown. The length of the CDR3 is 15 residues. V lost 1 base to trimming and J lost 5 bases; unmatched junction nucleotides: 4. Germline lookup yields CDR1 MNHNS and CDR2 SASEGT. The study ran its PCR with 60 Vbeta and 13 Jbeta primers. Clones were sequenced by immunoSEQ multiplex PCR, and TCRdb holds only the in-frame ones, with some missing. The sample has around 160,000 clones, 70% to 80% seen once. The data originate from a study of cytomegalovirus exposure and HLA in healthy donors. Findings and caveats of the study: Several of the most significant clusters appeared, in a later analysis, to be linked to common viral pathogens. For TCR beta chains, V- and J-gene trimming was later linked to a missense DCLRE1C variant. The likely explanation for a cluster of highly shared sequence variants was sequencing artifact.

Sequences were obtained from PBMCs. This receptor was obtained from a male donor in good health and CMV-seronegative. The chain couples TRBV6-1 to TRBJ2-5, with 10 bases that match TRBD2. The CDR3 DNA reads TGTGCCAGCAGTGAAGGAGCGGGGGGGTATGAGACCCAGTACTTC. It codes for CASSEGAGGYETQYF.